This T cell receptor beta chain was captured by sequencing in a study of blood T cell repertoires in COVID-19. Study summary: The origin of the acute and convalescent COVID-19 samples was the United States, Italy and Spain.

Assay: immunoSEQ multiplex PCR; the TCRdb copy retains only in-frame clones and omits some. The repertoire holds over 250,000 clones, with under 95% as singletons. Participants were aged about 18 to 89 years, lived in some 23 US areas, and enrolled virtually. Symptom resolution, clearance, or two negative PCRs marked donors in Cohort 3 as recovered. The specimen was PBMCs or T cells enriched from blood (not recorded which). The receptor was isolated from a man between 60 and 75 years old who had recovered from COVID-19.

The CDR3 spells CSVEGLTADYGYTF. CDR3 in DNA: TGCAGCGTTGAAGGGTTAACTGCGGACTATGGCTACACCTTC. This sequence joins TRBV29-1 and TRBJ1-2, with no clear D. Germline CDR1 SQVTM, CDR2 ANQGSEA. V dropped 1 base and J dropped 3 bases, with 12 bases sitting between them. The CDR3 totals 14 residues. The full variable domain, its missing parts supplied by reference TRBV29-1 and TRBJ1-2, is SAVISQKPSRDICQRGTSLTIQCQVDSQVTMMFWYRQQPGQSLTLIATANQGSEATYESGFVIDKFPISRPNLTFSTLTVSNMSPEDSSIYLCSVEGLTADYGYTFGSGTRLTVV.